A selection of T cell receptor beta chains follows, all from one sample in a study of cytomegalovirus exposure and HLA in healthy donors. Libraries were prepared by immunoSEQ multiplex PCR; TCRdb keeps only in-frame clonotypes and omits some of them. The data hold some 120,000 clones, with 65% to 85% observed a single time. The sample was PBMCs. The source of these receptors is a man between 45 and 60 years old in good health and CMV-seronegative. Both conserved end residues are part of each CDR3. The D gene is left open where the match is weak. For some rows the clone size is stated as once, few or many, or as a class when expanded; others skip it.

J,V,length,D,size,DNA,CDR3
TRBJ2-1,TRBV6-1,13,-,-,TGTGCCACCGCCCGGCAGCGGTACAATGAGCAGTTCTTC,CATARQRYNEQFF
TRBJ2-2,TRBV4-1,15,-,-,TGCGCCAGCAGCCAGTTAGTGGGGGCCGCCGGGGAGCTGTTTTTT,CASSQLVGAAGELFF
TRBJ1-4,TRBV9,14,TRBD1,-,TGTGCCAGCAGCTCAACAAACAGGGGTGAAAAACTGTTTTTT,CASSSTNRGEKLFF
TRBJ2-2,TRBV10-3,12,-,-,TGTGCCATCAGTGAGTCTGCCGGTGAGCTGTTTTTT,CAISESAGELFF
TRBJ1-1,TRBV28,11,-,-,TGTGCCAGTGAGTTGAACACTGAAGCTTTCTTT,CASELNTEAFF
TRBJ2-7,TRBV7-8,11,-,-,TGTGCCAGCAGCTTGGCGGGCGAGCAGTACTTC,CASSLAGEQYF
TRBJ1-1,TRBV5-1,14,TRBD1,-,TGCGCCAGCAGCACTCGACAGGGAATCACTGAAGCTTTCTTT,CASSTRQGITEAFF
TRBJ2-5,TRBV2,13,-,-,TGTGCCAGCAGCTACGGACAGCAAGAGACCCAGTACTTC,CASSYGQQETQYF
TRBJ1-2,TRBV4-3,16,-,-,TGCGCCAGCAGCCAAGGTGGGGGGGCTACGAACTATGGCTACACCTTC,CASSQGGGATNYGYTF
TRBJ2-7,TRBV11-2,13,-,once,TGTGCCAGCAGCTTAGACAGGAATTACGAGCAGTACTTC,CASSLDRNYEQYF
TRBJ2-3,TRBV11-2,15,TRBD2,-,TGTGCCAGCAGCTTAATGCGAGGGGAGGGTGGTACGCAGTATTTT,CASSLMRGEGGTQYF
TRBJ2-7,TRBV4-1,14,-,-,TGCGCCAGCAGCCGAGAGATGGACAGCTACGAGCAGTACTTC,CASSREMDSYEQYF
TRBJ1-2,TRBV7-3,17,-,-,TGTGCCAGCAGCTTAATGGGGGGGGCAGGGATTAACTATGGCTACACCTTC,CASSLMGGAGINYGYTF
TRBJ2-7,TRBV9,15,TRBD2,once,TGTGCCAGCAGCGTAGATCCTAGCGGCACCTACGAGCAGTACTTC,CASSVDPSGTYEQYF
TRBJ1-4,TRBV25-1,15,TRBD1,-,TGTGCCAGCAGTGGCCTCAGGGGGTCGGGTGAAAAACTGTTTTTT,CASSGLRGSGEKLFF
TRBJ2-2,TRBV7-2,14,-,few,TGTGCCAGCAGCCGACAGACTAGATCCGGGGAGCTGTTTTTT,CASSRQTRSGELFF